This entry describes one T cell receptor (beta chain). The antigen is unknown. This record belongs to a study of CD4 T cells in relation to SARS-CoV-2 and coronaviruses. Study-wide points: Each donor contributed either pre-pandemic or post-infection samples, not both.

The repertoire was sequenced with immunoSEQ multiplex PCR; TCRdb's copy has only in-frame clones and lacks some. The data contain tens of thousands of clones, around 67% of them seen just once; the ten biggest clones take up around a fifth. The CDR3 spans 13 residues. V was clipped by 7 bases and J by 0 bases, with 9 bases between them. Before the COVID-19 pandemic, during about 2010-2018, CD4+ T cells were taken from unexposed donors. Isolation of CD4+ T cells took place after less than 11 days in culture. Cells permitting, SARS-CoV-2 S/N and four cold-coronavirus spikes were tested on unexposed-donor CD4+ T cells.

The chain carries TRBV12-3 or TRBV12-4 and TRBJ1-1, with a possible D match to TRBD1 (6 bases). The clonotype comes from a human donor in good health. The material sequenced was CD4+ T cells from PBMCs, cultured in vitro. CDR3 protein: CASNGQLNTEAFF. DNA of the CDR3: TGTGCCAGCAATGGACAGTTGAACACTGAAGCTTTCTTT.